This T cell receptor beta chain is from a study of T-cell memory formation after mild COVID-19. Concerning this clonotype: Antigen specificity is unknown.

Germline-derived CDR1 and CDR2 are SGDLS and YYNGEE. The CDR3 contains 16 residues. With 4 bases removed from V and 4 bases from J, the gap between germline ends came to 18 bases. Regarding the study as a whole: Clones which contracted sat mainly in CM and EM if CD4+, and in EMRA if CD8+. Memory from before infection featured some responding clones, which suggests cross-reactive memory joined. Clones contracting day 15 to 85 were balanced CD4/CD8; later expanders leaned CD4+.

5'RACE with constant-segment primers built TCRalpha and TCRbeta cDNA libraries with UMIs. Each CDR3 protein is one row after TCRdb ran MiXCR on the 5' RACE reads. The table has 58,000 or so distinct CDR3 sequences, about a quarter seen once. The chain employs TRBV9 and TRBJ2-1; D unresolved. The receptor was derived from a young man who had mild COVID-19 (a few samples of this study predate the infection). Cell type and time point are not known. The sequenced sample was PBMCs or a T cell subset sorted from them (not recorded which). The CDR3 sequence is CASSLGSYSLYNEQFF. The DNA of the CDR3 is TGTGCCAGCAGCCTAGGGTCTTACTCCTTGTACAATGAGCAGTTCTTC.